The clone carrying this T cell receptor (beta chain) was recorded many times. Antigen: not known. Researchers took RNA transcripts and amplified the TCR beta CDR3 regions from them. The TCR CDR3 was amplified in a first-round RT-PCR using the HTBI primer set. In TCRdb, the multiplex PCR reads were re-called with MiXCR into one record per CDR3 protein. In the table there are some 360,000 distinct CDR3 sequences, roughly 18% of which are singletons. V dropped 7 bases and J dropped 5 bases, with 11 bases sitting between them. This CDR3 comprises 12 residues. This entry belongs to a study of T cells in Graves' hyperthyroidism and ophthalmopathy. Whole-study results and caveats: Appearing also in blood were most of the thyroid clonotypes expanded above 0.001.

The chain joins TRBV12-3 or TRBV12-4 to TRBJ1-1, with D unclear. This clonotype was obtained from a woman in her forties with Graves' ophthalmopathy. The source material was blood. CDR3 amino acids: CASTLAGTEAFF. DNA for the CDR3: TGTGCCAGCACTTTGGCGGGGACTGAAGCTTTCTTT.